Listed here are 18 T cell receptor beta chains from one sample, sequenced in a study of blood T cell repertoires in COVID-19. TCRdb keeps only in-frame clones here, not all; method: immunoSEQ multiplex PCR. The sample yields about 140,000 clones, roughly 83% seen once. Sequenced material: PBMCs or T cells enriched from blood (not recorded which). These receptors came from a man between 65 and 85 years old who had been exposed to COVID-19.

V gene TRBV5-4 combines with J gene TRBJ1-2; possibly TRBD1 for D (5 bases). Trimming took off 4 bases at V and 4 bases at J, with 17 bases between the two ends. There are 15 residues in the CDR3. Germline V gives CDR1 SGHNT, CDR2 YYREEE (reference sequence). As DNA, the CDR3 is TGTGCCAGCAGCAAGCCGGAGGGGAAGGTCTATGGCTACACCTTC. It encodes CASSKPEGKVYGYTF.

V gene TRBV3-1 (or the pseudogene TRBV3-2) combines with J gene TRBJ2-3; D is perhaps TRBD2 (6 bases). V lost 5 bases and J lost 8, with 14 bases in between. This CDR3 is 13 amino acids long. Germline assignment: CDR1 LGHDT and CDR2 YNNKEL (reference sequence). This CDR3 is CASSMDYLGTQYF. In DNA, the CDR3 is TGTGCCAGCAGCATGGACTATCTCGGTACGCAGTATTTT.

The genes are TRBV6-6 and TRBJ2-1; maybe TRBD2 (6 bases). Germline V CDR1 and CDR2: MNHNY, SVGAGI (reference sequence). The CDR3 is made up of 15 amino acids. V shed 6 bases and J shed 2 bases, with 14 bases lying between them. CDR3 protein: CASSALGGTYNEQFF. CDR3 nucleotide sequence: TGTGCCAGCAGCGCCCTTGGGGGGACCTACAATGAGCAGTTCTTC.

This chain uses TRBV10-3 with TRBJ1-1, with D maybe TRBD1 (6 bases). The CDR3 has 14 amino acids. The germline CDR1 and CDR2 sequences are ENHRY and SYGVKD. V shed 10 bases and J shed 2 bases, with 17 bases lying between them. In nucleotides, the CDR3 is TGTGCCACACAAAACAGGGCTACAAACACTGAAGCTTTCTTT. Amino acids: CATQNRATNTEAFF.

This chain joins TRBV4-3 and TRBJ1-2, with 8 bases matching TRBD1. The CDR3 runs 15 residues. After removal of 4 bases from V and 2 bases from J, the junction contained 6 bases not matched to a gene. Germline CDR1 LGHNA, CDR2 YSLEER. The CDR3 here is CASSRGQGENYGYTF. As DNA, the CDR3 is TGCGCCAGCAGCCGCGGACAGGGAGAGAACTATGGCTACACCTTC.

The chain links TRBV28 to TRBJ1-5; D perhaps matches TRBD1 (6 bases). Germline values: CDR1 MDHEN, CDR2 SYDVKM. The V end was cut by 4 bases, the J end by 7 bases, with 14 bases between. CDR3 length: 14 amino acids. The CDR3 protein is CASSSGGLWQPQHF. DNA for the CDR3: TGTGCCAGCAGTTCTGGGGGCCTTTGGCAGCCCCAGCATTTT.

CDR3 sequence reads: CASSPSRETQYF. The CDR3 bases are TGCGCCAGCAGCCCAAGTCGGGAGACCCAGTACTTC. This rearrangement joins TRBV4-1 to TRBJ2-5; no clear D. CDR1 is MGHRA, CDR2 YSYEKL, per germline. This CDR3 has 12 amino acids. The V end lost 4 bases, the J end lost 5 bases, and 8 bases lay between the germline ends.

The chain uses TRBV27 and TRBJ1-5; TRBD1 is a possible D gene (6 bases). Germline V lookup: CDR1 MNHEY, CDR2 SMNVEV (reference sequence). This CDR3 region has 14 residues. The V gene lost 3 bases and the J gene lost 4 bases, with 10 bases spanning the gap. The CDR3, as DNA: TGTGCCAGCAGTTTGTTGGGGGCTAATCAGCCCCAGCATTTT. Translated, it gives CASSLLGANQPQHF.

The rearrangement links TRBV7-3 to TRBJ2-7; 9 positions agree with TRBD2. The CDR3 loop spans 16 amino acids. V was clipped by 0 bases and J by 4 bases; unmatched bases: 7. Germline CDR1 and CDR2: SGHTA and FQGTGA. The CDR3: CASSLTSLAGNYEQYF. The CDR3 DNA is TGTGCCAGCAGCTTAACGTCCCTAGCGGGGAATTACGAGCAGTACTTC. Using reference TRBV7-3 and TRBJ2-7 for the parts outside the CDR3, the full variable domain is GAGVSQTPSNKVTEKGKYVELRCDPISGHTALYWYRQSLGQGPEFLIYFQGTGAADDSGLPNDRFFAVRPEGSVSTLKIQRTERGDSAVYLCASSLTSLAGNYEQYFGPGTRLTVT.

This CDR3 reads CASSSSSSGNTIYF. DNA of the CDR3: TGTGCCAGCAGCTCTTCTTCTTCTGGAAACACCATATATTTT. This chain joins TRBV5-4 and TRBJ1-3; D is unresolved. CDR3 length equals 14 residues. The ends were cut back, 3 bases at V and 1 base at J, with 8 bases in the middle. CDR1 SGHNT and CDR2 YYREEE come from the germline V gene (reference sequence).

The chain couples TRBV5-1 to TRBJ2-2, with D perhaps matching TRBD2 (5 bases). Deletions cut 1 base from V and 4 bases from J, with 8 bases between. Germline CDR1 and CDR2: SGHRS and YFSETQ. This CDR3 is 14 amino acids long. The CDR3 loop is CASSLNEGTGELFF. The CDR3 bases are TGCGCCAGCAGCTTGAATGAGGGCACCGGGGAGCTGTTTTTT. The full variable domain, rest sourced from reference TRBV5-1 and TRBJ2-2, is KAGVTQTPRYLIKTRGQQVTLSCSPISGHRSVSWYQQTPGQGLQFLFEYFSETQRNKGNFPGRFSGRQFSNSRSEMNVSTLELGDSALYLCASSLNEGTGELFFGEGSRLTVL.

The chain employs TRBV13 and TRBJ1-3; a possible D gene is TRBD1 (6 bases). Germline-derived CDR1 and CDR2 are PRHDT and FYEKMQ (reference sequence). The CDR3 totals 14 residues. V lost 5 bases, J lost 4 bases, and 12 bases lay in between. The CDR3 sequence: CASSNRVGGNTIYF. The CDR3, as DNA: TGTGCCAGCAGCAACAGGGTCGGAGGAAACACCATATATTTT.

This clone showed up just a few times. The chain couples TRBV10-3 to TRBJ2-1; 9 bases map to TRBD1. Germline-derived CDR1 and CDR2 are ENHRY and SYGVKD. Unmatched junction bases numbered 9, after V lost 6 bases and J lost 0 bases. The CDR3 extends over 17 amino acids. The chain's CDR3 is CAISVQGARSSYNEQFF. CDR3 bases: TGTGCCATCAGCGTACAGGGGGCTCGAAGCTCCTACAATGAGCAGTTCTTC.

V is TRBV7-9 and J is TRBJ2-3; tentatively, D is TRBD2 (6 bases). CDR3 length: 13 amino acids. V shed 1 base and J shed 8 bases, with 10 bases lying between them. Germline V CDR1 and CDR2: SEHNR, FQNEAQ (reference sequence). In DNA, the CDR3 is TGTGCCAGCAGCTTAGGGCTAGCGTTTACGCAGTATTTT. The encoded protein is CASSLGLAFTQYF.

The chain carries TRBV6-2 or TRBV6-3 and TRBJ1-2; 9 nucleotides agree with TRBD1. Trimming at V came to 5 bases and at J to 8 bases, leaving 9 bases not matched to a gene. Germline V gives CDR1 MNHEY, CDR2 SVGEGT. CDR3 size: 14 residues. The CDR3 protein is CASSAPGQGYGYTF. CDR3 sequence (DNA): TGTGCCAGCAGTGCACCGGGACAGGGTTACGGCTACACCTTC.

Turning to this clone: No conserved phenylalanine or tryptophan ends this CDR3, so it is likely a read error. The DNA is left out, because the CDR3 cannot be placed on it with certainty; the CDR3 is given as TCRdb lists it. The CDR3 sequence is CASSFSRMTKKTV. The V gene is TRBV12-3 or TRBV12-4, the J gene TRBJ1-2. The CDR3 contains 13 residues when both ends are counted.

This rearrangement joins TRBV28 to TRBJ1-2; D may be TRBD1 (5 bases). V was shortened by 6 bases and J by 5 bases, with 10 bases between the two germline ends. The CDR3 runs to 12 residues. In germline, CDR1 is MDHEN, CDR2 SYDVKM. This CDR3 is CASRVQGYGYTF. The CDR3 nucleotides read TGTGCCAGCAGAGTTCAGGGTTATGGCTACACCTTC.

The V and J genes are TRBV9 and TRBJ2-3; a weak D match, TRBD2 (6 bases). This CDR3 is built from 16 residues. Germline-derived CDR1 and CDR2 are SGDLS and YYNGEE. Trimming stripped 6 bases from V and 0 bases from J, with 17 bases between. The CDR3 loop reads CASNSGGTASTDTQYF. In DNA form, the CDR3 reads TGTGCCAGCAACTCCGGCGGGACGGCCAGCACAGATACGCAGTATTTT.